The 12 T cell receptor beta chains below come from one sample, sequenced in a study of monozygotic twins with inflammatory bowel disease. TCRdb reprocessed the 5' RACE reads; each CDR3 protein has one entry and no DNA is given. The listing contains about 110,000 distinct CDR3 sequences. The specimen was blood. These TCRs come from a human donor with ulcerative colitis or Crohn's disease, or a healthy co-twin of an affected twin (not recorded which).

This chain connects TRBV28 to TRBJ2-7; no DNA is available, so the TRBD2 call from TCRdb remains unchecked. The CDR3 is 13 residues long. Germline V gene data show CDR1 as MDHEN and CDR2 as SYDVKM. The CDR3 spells CASRPGGAPPQYF.

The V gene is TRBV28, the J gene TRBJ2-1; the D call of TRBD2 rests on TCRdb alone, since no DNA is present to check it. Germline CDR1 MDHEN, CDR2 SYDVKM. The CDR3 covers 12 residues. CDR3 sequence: CASLGPGNEQFF.

This chain's CDR3 is CASSRDREEPTGELFF. The V gene is TRBV5-1, the J gene TRBJ2-2; the D call of TRBD1 rests on TCRdb alone, since no DNA is present to check it. CDR3 length: 16 residues. CDR1 and CDR2 (germline): SGHRS, YFSETQ.

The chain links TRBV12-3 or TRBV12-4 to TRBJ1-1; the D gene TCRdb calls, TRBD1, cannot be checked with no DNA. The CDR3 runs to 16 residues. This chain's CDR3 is CASSLGGVFLNTEAFF.

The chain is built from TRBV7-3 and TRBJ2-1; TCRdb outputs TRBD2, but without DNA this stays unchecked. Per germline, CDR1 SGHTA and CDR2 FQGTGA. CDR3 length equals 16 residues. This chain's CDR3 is CASSPGSGGAHNEQFF. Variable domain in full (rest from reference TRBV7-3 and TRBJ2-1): GAGVSQTPSNKVTEKGKYVELRCDPISGHTALYWYRQSLGQGPEFLIYFQGTGAADDSGLPNDRFFAVRPEGSVSTLKIQRTERGDSAVYLCASSPGSGGAHNEQFFGPGTRLTVL.

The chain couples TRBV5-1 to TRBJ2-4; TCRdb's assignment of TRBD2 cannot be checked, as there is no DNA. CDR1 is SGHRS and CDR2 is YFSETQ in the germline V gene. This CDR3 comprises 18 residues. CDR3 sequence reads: CASSLAGGEVSAKNIQYF.

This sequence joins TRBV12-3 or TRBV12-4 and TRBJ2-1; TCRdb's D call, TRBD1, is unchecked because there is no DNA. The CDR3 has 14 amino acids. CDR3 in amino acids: CASSPRQGYNEQFF.

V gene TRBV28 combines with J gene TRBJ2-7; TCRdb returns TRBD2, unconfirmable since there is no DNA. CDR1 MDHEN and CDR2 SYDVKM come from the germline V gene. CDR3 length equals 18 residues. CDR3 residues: CASSHGTSGGTLQGEQYF. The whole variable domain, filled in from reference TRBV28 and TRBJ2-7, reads DVKVTQSSRYLVKRTGEKVFLECVQDMDHENMFWYRQDPGLGLRLIYFSYDVKMKEKGDIPEGYSVSREKKERFSLILESASTNQTSMYLCASSHGTSGGTLQGEQYFGPGTRLTVT.

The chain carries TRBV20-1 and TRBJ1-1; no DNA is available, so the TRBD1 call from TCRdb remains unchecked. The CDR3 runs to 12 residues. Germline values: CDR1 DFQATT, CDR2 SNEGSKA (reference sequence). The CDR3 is CSAVRDTEEAFF.

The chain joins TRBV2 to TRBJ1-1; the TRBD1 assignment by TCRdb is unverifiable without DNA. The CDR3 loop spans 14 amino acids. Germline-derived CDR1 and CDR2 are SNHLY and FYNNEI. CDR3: CASSEGDRRVDAFF.

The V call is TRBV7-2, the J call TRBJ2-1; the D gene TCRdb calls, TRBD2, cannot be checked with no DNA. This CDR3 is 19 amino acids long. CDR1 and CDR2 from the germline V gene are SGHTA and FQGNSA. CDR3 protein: CASSLAALPGLAGGGEQFF.

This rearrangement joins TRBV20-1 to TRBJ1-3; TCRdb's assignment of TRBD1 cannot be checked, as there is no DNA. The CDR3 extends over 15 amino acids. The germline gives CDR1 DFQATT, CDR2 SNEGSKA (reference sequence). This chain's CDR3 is CSASSVDNSGNTIYF.